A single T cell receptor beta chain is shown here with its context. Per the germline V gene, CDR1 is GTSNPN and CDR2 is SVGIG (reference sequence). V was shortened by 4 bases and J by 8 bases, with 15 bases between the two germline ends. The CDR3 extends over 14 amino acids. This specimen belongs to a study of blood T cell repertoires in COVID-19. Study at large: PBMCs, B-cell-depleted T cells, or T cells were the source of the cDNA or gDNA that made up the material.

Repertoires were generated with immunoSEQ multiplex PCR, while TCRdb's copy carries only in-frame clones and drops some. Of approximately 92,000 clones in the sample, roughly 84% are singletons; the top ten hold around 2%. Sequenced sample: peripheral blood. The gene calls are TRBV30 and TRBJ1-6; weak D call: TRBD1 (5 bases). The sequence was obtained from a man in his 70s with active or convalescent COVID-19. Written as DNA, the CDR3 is TGTGCCTGGACCCGGACACGGGGGGATTCACCCCTCCACTTT. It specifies CAWTRTRGDSPLHF.